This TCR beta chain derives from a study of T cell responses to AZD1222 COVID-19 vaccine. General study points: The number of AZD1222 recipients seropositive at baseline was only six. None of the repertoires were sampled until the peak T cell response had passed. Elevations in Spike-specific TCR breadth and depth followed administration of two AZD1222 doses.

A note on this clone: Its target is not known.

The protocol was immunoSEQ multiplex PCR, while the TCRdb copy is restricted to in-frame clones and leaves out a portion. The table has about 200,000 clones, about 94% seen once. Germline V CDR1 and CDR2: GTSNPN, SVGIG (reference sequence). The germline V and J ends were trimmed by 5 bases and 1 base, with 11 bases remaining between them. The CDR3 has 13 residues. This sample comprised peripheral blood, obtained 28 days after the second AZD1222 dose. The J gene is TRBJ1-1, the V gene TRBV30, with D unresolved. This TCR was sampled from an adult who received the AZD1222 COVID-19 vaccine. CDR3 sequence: CAWGHGPNTEAFF. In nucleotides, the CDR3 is TGTGCCTGGGGTCATGGCCCGAACACTGAAGCTTTCTTT.